The following is a T cell receptor beta chain sequence with its context. This clone occurred once. There is no known antigen for this receptor. It has no much larger one-base neighbor in the sample; base qualities were not kept. This sample is drawn from a study of cytomegalovirus exposure and HLA in healthy donors listed by TCRdb under 2017. The study in broad terms: An earlier analysis of approximately 640 of the donors reported 250 to 350 Gb of sequence data and roughly 100 million unique TCR beta sequences from some 180 million T cells. An early release covering about 600 HLA-typed donors comprised approximately 290 gigabases of sequencing data and tens of millions of unique TCR sequences. The genetic ancestry cluster associated with self-reported Caucasian donors included over 80% of the roughly 360 genotyped donors. The study aimed to test whether signatures of past pathogen exposure could be identified by cataloging public T cell receptors. Using immunosequencing, the study profiled T cell repertoires from about 650 subjects and related those repertoires to cytomegalovirus serostatus. A separate validation cohort of over a hundred different subjects was used in addition to the approximately 700-subject first cohort. To predict cytomegalovirus infection status, the study combined high-throughput TCR immunosequencing, statistical association of individual TCRs with disease status, and machine learning. A later analysis re-examined previously published TCR beta repertoires from just over 650 donors and added high-resolution HLA genotyping to investigate patterns of TCR occurrence. In the later analysis, no new phenotypic data were used to find candidate immune exposures; instead, reliance was placed on TCR beta sequences and their occurrence across donors. To decide whether each TCR beta V gene segment behaved as functional or pseudogenic, an earlier analysis of approximately 590 of the donors relied on high-throughput TCR beta sequencing. Donor age, sex, ethnicity and CMV serostatus were compiled alongside the repertoire data. A later genetic analysis took genome-wide SNP genotypes for about 55% of the 666 donors and used that subset as a discovery cohort. Every discovery cohort repertoire had been produced on one sequencing platform. Class I and class II HLA loci were covered by the typing at four-digit resolution. The number of donors typed differed by locus, with about 629-630 for A, B, C, DRB1 and DQB1, 522 for DQA1, approximately 580 for DPA1, and under 490 for DPB1. Four to six DR-DQ haplotypes were handled as single units for association and clustering, since linkage in the cohort was strong. Among roughly 370 genotyped donors of the cohort, an average of about 240,000 unique TCR beta nucleotide sequences were sequenced per donor, roughly 18% of them non-productive.

Taken from the germline V gene, the CDR1 and CDR2 loops are SNHLY and FYNNEI. V drops 6 bases and J drops 9 bases, leaving 12 bases in between. Counted from cysteine to phenylalanine, this CDR3 has 12 amino acids. Of the read, only the CDR3 DNA is kept; its 36 bases are in frame from base 1. Study-wide findings and limitations: Only TCR beta chains were sequenced in this cohort, and the absence of alpha or paired-chain data limited detectable features. The classifier was reported to diagnose cytomegalovirus status with high specificity and sensitivity in both the original and validation cohorts. The presence/absence analyses assumed that sequencing depth was roughly uniform across donors, and that assumption may not be true. In a later analysis, the rate of TCR association differed among HLA loci, with DRB1 alleles having the most associated TCRs and HLA-C alleles having the fewest. A further reported finding was that TCR beta sequences accurately predicted the HLA-A and HLA-B alleles for most subjects in the first cohort. The 87-base-pair reads could not distinguish some IMGT-functional V segments, including TRBV6-2 and TRBV6-3, so those segments were excluded. When HLA alleles, especially DR and DQ, strongly co-occurred, TCR associations were difficult to assign to individual alleles. Linkage disequilibrium might explain the correlated functional status among segregating V segments, but an unknown experimental factor could not be excluded. In a later analysis, HLA-associated TCR beta chains were found to be more clonally expanded and to have lower generation probabilities than equally common non-associated chains. According to the authors, the approach could potentially be generalized to other disease states and immunological phenotypes. The earlier analysis of 587 of the donors excluded some 15 rarely observed V segments, including chromosome 9 orphons, because counts were too low. In the study, roughly 160 TCR beta chains were listed as associated with cytomegalovirus. While some public TCRs were present in many individuals, most TCR sequences turned up only very rarely across donors. In a later analysis, most CMV-associated TCR beta chains were found to appear HLA-restricted, with HLA associations seemingly driven largely by CMV exposure. In an earlier analysis of about 540 of the donors, most TCR beta V segments were observed in productive rearrangements about 87% or about 30% of the time, broadly matching IMGT annotations. In a later genetic analysis, fewer N-insertions in productive TCRs were reported among donors in an Asian-associated ancestry cluster than the roughly 670-donor mean. V-gene and J-gene trimming of TCR beta chains was associated with a missense DCLRE1C variant in a later genetic analysis, and the association was replicated in an independent cohort. A cluster of highly shared sequence variants was judged likely to represent a technical artifact of the sequencing pipeline. Three of the identified cytomegalovirus-associated TCR beta chains were confirmed in vitro to be specific for cytomegalovirus antigens. For the cohort, immune exposure information was limited to CMV serostatus. According to a later analysis, parvovirus B19, influenza, CMV and Epstein-Barr virus appeared linked to several top co-occurrence clusters. In a later analysis, around 17,000 TCR beta sequences were associated with specific HLA alleles at a false discovery rate of 0.05. Because HLA typing was unavailable for some donors at each locus, only the typed subset was used in association tests.

Library method: the immunoSEQ multiplex PCR assay. A mixture of 60 forward primers for TCR Vbeta segments and 13 reverse primers for TCR Jbeta segments was used in the multiplex PCR. The CDR3 region of rearranged TCR beta genes was amplified from genomic DNA with a multiplex PCR assay. Amplified TCR beta libraries were sequenced as 87-base-pair reads on the Illumina HiSeq System. Per the source publication's procedure: A later analysis counted tens of millions of unique TCR beta chains across the 500 to 850 repertoires, and roughly 11 million of these chains were shared by at least two donors. A nearest-neighbor algorithm error-corrected the raw reads and collapsed the reads into unique sequences, merging closely related sequences to remove PCR and sequencing errors. Alignment of CDR3 sequences to IMGT reference sequences was used to assign V, D and J gene segments. Each retained sequence needed at least a six-nucleotide match to both a V gene segment and a J gene segment. A rearrangement was called productive if the CDR3 had no stop codons and remained in frame with V and J, and every other rearrangement was called non-productive. Following IMGT convention, CDR3 was defined as the stretch from the second conserved V-encoded cysteine up to the conserved J-encoded phenylalanine. The earlier analysis of about 590 of the donors excluded sequences that lacked an unambiguous match to a single V gene segment. An earlier analysis of over 450 of the donors classified V segments as functional when productive rearrangements were above 56.7% and as segregating when the standard deviation between donors was above 5%. A statistical classification framework was developed to diagnose cytomegalovirus status using the catalog of TCR beta chain sequences. A later analysis assigned V and J genes by comparing TCR nucleotide sequences with IMGT/GENE-DB human TR gene sequences. In a later analysis, CDR3 sequences and most-parsimonious VDJ recombination scenarios were assigned using the TCRdist pipeline. A later analysis defined each TCR beta chain by its CDR3 amino acid sequence plus V-gene family, and excluded reads lacking a unique V-gene family. To address suspected cross-contamination and a sequencing artifact, a later analysis removed 592 highly shared, low-generation-probability nucleotide sequences. For each public chain, a later analysis derived a clonal expansion index from normalized ranks of inferred template counts within each repertoire. A later analysis computed generation probabilities with a VDJ recombination model fitted to out-of-frame rearrangements, and checked the results against IGoR. In a later analysis, TCR-TCR, TCR-HLA and TCR-CMV co-occurrence was scored with hypergeometric tests, and a repertoire-size bias correction was applied to TCR pairs. In a later analysis, false discovery rates were estimated by permuting HLA or CMV assignments 20 times. A later analysis grouped co-occurring TCRs with DBSCAN, adding TCRdist sequence similarity when clustering within HLA-allele-positive subsets. Co-occurrence clustering excluded repertoires with fewer than 30,000 or more than 120,000 public chains, plus five with anomalous nucleotide sharing. Sourced from immuneACCESS, this table was stored by TCRdb with only in-frame sequences that have V and J called. A share of the clones is absent; for the studies checked, an unresolved V gene accounts for under half, and the remainder has no known explanation. The V and J calls and clone size were taken over from that table, and D and trimming were inferred from the DNA. The sample includes 90,000 to 120,000 clones, with 74% observed a single time. Together, the top ten hold approximately 15% of the sample.

The cohort comprised under 700 healthy bone marrow donors. At the time of sampling, all cohort members were nominally healthy, though unrecorded immune exposures were likely present. The donor was CMV seropositive and belonged to the group of around 300 seropositive cohort members. Every donor gave a peripheral blood sample, and the peripheral blood mononuclear cells from that sample were used for TCR beta sequencing. The Qiagen DNeasy Blood Extraction Kit was used to extract genomic DNA from the blood cell samples. Sequenced material: PBMCs. Here the chain combines TRBV2 and TRBJ1-5; the D gene remains uncertain. The TCR originated in a woman in her thirties or forties in good health and CMV-seropositive. The CDR3 loop reads CASRDPGGPQHF. The DNA reads as follows: TGTGCCAGCAGGGACCCCGGAGGGCCCCAGCATTTT.